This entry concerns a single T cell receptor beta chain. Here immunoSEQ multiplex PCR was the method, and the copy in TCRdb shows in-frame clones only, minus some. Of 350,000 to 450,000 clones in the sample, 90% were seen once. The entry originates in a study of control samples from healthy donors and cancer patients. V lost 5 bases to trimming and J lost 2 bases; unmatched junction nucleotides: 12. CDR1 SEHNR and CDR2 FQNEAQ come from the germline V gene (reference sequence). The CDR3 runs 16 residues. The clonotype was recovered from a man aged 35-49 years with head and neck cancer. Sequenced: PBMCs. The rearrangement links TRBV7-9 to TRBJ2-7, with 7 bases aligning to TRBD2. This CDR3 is CASSPGWRERPYEQYF. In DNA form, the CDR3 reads TGTGCCAGCAGCCCCGGTTGGCGGGAGAGGCCCTACGAGCAGTACTTC.